This TCR beta chain was documented in a study of blood T cell repertoires in COVID-19. Study details: PBMCs, B-cell-depleted T cells, or T cells provided the cDNA or gDNA that made up the material.

Assay used: immunoSEQ multiplex PCR; TCRdb lists only in-frame clones, some missing. The profile shows under 80,000 clones, roughly 89% of them singletons. The source of this sequence is a human donor in a cohort sampled during active COVID-19. The sequenced sample was peripheral blood.

The DNA for the CDR3 is TGCGCCAGCAGCTTTCTAGCGGGAGGGCCGGGCGAGCAGTACTTC. Amino acids: CASSFLAGGPGEQYF. The chain combines TRBV5-1 with TRBJ2-7, with 12 bases that match TRBD2. Germline trimming cut 2 bases from V and 6 bases from J; bases unmatched to any gene: 6. Germline V gives CDR1 SGHRS, CDR2 YFSETQ. This CDR3 comprises 15 residues.